This TCR beta chain was documented in a study of radiation and T cells in renal cell carcinoma. Germline-derived CDR1 and CDR2 are LGHNA and YNFKEQ. The ends were cut back, 0 bases at V and 5 bases at J, with 11 bases in the middle. The CDR3 covers 15 residues. Method: immunoSEQ multiplex PCR; TCRdb's copy keeps in-frame clones and lacks some. The sample lists some 150,000 clones, roughly 83% seen once, with roughly a quarter in the top ten. Time point here: baseline pretreatment blood. As for treatment: 15 Gy SBRT to primary tumor, nephrectomy 4 weeks later. The sequence was obtained from a woman aged 50 to 65 with renal cell carcinoma. This specimen consisted of blood, obtained from a patient whose treatment included radiotherapy and nephrectomy. This chain uses TRBV4-2 with TRBJ1-3; the D gene is possibly TRBD1 (5 bases). CDR3 coding DNA: TGTGCCAGCAGCCAAGAACCCCAGGGCCGAAACACCATATATTTT. Its protein is CASSQEPQGRNTIYF.